This T cell receptor beta chain is from a study of blood T cell repertoires in COVID-19. At the level of the study: The United States, Italy and Spain provided the acute and convalescent COVID-19 samples. Nucleic acid was either cDNA or gDNA, and it came from T cells, B-cell-depleted T cells, or PBMCs.

The CDR3 contains 13 residues. The germline V gene has CDR1 SQVTM and CDR2 ANQGSEA. The V gene end was trimmed by 7 bases and the J gene end by 2 bases; junction bases not matched to a gene: 2. Original data processing: Estimation of nucleated cell counts relied on the amplification of reference gene primers. Only in-frame clones appear in the TCRdb table, and some are missing; sequencing was by immunoSEQ multiplex PCR. The V and J calls and the clone size are those of that table, but D and trimming were determined from the DNA. The profile shows tens of thousands of clones, around 80% of them singletons.

What was sequenced was peripheral blood. The TCR was taken from a human donor in a cohort sampled during active COVID-19. The chain recombines TRBV29-1 with TRBJ2-2; TRBD1 matches at 9 bases. The DNA of the CDR3 is TGCAGCGCACAGGGGGCCAACACCGGGGAGCTGTTTTTT. This encodes CSAQGANTGELFF.